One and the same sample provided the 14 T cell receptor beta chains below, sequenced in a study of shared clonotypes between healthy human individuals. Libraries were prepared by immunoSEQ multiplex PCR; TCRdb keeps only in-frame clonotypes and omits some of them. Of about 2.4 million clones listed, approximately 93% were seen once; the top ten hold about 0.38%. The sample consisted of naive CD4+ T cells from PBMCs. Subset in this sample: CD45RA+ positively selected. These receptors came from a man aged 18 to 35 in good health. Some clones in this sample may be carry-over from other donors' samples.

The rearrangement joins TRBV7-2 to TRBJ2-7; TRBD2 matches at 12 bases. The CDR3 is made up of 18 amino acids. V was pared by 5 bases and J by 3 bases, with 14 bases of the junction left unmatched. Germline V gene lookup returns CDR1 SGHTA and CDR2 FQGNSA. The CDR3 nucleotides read TGTGCCAGCAGCCCACGAAATGCACTAGCGGGAGGCGGCTACGAGCAGTACTTC. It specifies CASSPRNALAGGGYEQYF.

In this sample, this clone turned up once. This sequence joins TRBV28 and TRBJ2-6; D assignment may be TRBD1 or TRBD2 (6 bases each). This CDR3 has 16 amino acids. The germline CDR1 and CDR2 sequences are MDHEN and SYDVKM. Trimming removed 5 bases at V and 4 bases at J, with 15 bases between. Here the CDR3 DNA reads TGTGCCAGCAGTCCCGGGGGCCCGCAGGGGGCCAACGTCCTGACTTTC. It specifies CASSPGGPQGANVLTF. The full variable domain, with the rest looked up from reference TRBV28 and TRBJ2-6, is DVKVTQSSRYLVKRTGEKVFLECVQDMDHENMFWYRQDPGLGLRLIYFSYDVKMKEKGDIPEGYSVSREKKERFSLILESASTNQTSMYLCASSPGGPQGANVLTFGAGSRLTVL.

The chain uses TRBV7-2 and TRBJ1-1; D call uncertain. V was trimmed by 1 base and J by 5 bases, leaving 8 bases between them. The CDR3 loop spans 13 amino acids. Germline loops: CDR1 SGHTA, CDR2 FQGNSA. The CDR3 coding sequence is TGTGCCAGCAGCTTAGATCCCCGTACTGAAGCTTTCTTT. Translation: CASSLDPRTEAFF.

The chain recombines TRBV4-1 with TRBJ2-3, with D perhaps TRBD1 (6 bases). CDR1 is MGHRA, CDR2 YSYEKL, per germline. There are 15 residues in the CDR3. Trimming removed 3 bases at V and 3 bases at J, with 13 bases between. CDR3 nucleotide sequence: TGCGCCAGCAGCCAGAGGGGGTTCGGAACAGATACGCAGTATTTT. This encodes CASSQRGFGTDTQYF.

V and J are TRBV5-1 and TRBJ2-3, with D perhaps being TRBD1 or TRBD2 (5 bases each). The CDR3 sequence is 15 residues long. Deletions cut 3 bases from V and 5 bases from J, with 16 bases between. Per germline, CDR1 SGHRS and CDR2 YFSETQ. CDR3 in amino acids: CASSSDPSGRDTQYF. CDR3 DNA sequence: TGCGCCAGCAGCTCCGACCCCTCGGGACGAGATACGCAGTATTTT.

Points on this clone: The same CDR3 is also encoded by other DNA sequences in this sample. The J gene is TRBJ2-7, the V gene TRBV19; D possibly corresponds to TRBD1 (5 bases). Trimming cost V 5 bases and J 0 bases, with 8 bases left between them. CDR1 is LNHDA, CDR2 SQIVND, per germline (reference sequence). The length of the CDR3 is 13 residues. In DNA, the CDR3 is TGTGCCAGTAGTCGACAGTCCTCCTACGAGCAGTACTTC. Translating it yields CASSRQSSYEQYF.

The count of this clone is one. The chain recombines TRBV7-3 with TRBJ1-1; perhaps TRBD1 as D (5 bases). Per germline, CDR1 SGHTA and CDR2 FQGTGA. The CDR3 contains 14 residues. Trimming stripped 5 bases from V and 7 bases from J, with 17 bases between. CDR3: CASSPTREWGEAFF. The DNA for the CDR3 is TGTGCCAGCAGCCCAACCAGGGAATGGGGTGAAGCTTTCTTT.

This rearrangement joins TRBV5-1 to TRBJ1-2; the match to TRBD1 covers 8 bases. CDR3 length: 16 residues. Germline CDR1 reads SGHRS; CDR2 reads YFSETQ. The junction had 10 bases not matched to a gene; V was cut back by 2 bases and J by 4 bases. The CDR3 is CASSFDGPGTGYGYTF. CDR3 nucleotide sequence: TGCGCCAGCAGCTTTGACGGGCCCGGGACAGGCTATGGCTACACCTTC.

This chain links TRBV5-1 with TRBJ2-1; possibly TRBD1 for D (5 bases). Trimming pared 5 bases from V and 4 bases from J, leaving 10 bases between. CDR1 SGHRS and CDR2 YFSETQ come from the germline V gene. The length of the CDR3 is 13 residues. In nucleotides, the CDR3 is TGCGCCAGCAGATTCACAGGTTACAATGAGCAGTTCTTC. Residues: CASRFTGYNEQFF. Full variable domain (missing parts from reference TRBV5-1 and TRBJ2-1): KAGVTQTPRYLIKTRGQQVTLSCSPISGHRSVSWYQQTPGQGLQFLFEYFSETQRNKGNFPGRFSGRQFSNSRSEMNVSTLELGDSALYLCASRFTGYNEQFFGPGTRLTVL.

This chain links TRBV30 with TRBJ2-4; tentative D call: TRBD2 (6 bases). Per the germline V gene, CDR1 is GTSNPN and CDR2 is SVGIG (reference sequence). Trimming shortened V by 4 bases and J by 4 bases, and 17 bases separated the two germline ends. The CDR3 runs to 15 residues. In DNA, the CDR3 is TGTGCCTGGATCCCGGGACTCAAAGCGAAAAACATTCAGTACTTC. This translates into CAWIPGLKAKNIQYF.

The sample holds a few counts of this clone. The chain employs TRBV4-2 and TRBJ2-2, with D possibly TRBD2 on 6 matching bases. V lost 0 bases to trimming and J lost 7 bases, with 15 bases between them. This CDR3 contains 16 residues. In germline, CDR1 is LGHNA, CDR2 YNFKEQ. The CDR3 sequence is CASSQDSIAVGGELFF. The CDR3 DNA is TGTGCCAGCAGCCAAGACTCAATAGCGGTAGGCGGGGAGCTGTTTTTT.

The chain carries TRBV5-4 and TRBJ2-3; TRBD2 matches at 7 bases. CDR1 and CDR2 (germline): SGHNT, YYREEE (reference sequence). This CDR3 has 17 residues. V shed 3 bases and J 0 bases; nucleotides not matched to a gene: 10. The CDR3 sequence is CASSWSPGLSSTDTQYF. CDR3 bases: TGTGCCAGCAGCTGGTCACCGGGACTATCTAGCACAGATACGCAGTATTTT.

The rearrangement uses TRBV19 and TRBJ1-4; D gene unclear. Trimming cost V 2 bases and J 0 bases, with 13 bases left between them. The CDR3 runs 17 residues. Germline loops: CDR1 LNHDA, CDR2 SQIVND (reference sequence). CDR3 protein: CASSIWPGRATNEKLFF. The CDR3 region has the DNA TGTGCCAGTAGTATATGGCCAGGTCGGGCAACTAATGAAAAACTGTTTTTT. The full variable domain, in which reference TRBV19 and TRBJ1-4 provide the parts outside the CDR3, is DGGITQSPKYLFRKEGQNVTLSCEQNLNHDAMYWYRQDPGQGLRLIYYSQIVNDFQKGDIAEGYSVSREKKESFPLTVTSAQKNPTAFYLCASSIWPGRATNEKLFFGSGTQLSVL.

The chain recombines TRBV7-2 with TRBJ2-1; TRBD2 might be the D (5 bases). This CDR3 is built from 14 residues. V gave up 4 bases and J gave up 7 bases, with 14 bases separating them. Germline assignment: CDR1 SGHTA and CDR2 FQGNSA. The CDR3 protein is CASSSTRLTNEQFF. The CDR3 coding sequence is TGTGCCAGCAGCTCCACTCGACTAACGAATGAGCAGTTCTTC.